One sample yielded the 3 T cell receptor beta chains listed below, sequenced in a study of neurological immune-mediated disorders. TCRdb independently ran MiXCR on the 5' RACE reads; one entry per CDR3 protein. The repertoire includes 45,000 to 60,000 distinct CDR3 sequences, approximately 3.8% of them detected once, and around 1.5% sits in the top ten. Sequencing was done on a sample of PBMCs. The receptors originated from a man aged 30 to 45 with multiple sclerosis.

In this sample, this clonotype turned up many times. The genes are TRBV7-2 and TRBJ1-2; 7 bases are a match to TRBD1. With V trimmed by 3 bases and J by 8 bases, 6 bases remained unmatched. From germline, CDR1 is SGHTA and CDR2 FQGNSA. The CDR3 extends over 13 amino acids. CDR3 protein: CASSLPQGDGYTF. The CDR3 nucleotides read TGTGCCAGCAGCTTGCCCCAGGGGGACGGCTACACCTTC.

This clonotype was picked up many times. The J gene is TRBJ2-5, the V gene TRBV18; the D gene could be TRBD1 or TRBD2 (5 bases each). Deletions cut 0 bases from V and 6 bases from J, with 14 bases between. The CDR3 consists of 15 residues. CDR1 is KGHSH, CDR2 LQKENI, per germline. In DNA, the CDR3 is TGTGCCAGCTCACCACCGTCGGGACGCCAGCAGACCCAGTACTTC. It translates to CASSPPSGRQQTQYF.

There are many counts of this clonotype. CDR3 amino acids: CASSLSTYEQYF. CDR3 nucleotide sequence: TGTGCCAGCAGTTTATCTACCTACGAGCAGTACTTC. The chain links TRBV12-3 or TRBV12-4 to TRBJ2-7; no clear D. V gave up 2 bases and J gave up 2 bases, with 4 bases separating them. The CDR3 totals 12 residues.